Detailed here is one T cell receptor (beta chain). The antigen is unknown. TCRdb reanalysed the reads using MiXCR and keeps one entry per CDR3 protein. The table records approximately 50,000 distinct CDR3 sequences, roughly a fifth of them present only once. The data stem from a study of T cell repertoires in cytomegalovirus infection. At the level of the study: Indications came from public TCR beta signatures; they pointed to CMV infection and to a matching HLA type.

Findings of the study overall: There were carriers of CMV plus the relevant HLA, and cumulative public TCR beta family frequency identified them.

The CDR3 loop spans 17 amino acids. CDR1 SGHDN and CDR2 FVKESK come from the germline V gene. The germline V and J ends were trimmed by 0 bases and 2 bases, with 14 bases remaining between them. Sample: CD8+ T cells from cultured PBMCs, taken from culture after CMV antigen stimulation. The J gene is TRBJ2-1, the V gene TRBV14, with TRBD2 as a possible D gene (6 bases). This TCR was sampled from a human donor in good health (CMV status not recorded). Some clones in this sample may be carry-over from other donors' samples. CDR3: CASSQEWGGAAYNEQFF. DNA of the CDR3: TGTGCCAGCAGCCAAGAGTGGGGCGGGGCCGCCTACAATGAGCAGTTCTTC.